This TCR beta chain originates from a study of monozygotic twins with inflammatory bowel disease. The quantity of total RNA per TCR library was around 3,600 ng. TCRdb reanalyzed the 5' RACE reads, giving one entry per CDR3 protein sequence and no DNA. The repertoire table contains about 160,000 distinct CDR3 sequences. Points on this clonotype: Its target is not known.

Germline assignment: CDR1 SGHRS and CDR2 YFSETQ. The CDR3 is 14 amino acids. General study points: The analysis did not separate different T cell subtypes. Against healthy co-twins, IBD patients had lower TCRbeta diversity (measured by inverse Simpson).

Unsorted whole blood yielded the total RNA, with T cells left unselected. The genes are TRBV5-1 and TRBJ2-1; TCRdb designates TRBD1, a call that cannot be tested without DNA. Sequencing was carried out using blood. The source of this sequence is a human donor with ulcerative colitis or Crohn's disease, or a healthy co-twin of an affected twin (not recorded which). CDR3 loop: CASSLPGANNEQFF.